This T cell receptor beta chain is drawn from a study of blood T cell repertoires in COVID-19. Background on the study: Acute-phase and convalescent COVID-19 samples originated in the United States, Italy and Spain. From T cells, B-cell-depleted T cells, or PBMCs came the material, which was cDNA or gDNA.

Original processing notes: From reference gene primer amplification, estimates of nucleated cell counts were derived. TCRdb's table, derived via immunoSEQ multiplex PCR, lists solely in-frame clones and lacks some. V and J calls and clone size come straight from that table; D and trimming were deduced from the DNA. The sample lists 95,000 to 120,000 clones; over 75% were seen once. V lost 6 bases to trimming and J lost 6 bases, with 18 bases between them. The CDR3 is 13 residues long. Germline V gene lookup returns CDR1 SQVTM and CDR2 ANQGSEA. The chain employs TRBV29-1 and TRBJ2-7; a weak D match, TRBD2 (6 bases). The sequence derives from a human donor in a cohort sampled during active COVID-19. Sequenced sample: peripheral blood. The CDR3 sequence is CSVSEGTHFEQYF. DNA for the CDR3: TGCAGCGTATCCGAAGGGACTCACTTCGAGCAGTACTTC.